These T cell receptor beta chains were read from a single sample in a study of CD4 T cells in relation to SARS-CoV-2 and coronaviruses. Their target antigens are unknown. Assay: immunoSEQ multiplex PCR; the TCRdb copy retains only in-frame clones and omits some. The sample has approximately 25,000 clones; under 80% are singletons. Sequencing used CD4+ T cells from PBMCs, cultured in vitro. These receptors originate from a human donor in good health. Each CDR3 is given with its conserved first and last residue. The order of the fields is J gene, clone size, V gene, D gene, CDR3 protein, CDR3 DNA. A D gene is named only where the DNA matches it firmly. Only part of the rows carry a size: once, few, many, or a class if the clone is expanded.

J: TRBJ1-1; size: .; V: TRBV28; D: .; CDR3: CASRLMGGWENTEAFF; DNA: TGTGCCAGCAGACTTATGGGGGGATGGGAAAACACTGAAGCTTTCTTT
J: TRBJ2-7; size: .; V: TRBV4-1; D: .; CDR3: CASSQLGLPTYEQYF; DNA: TGCGCCAGCAGCCAACTAGGGTTACCGACCTACGAGCAGTACTTC
J: TRBJ2-2; size: once; V: TRBV5-1; D: TRBD1; CDR3: CASSPGTGRNGGELFF; DNA: TGCGCCAGCAGCCCCGGGACAGGGAGGAACGGCGGGGAGCTGTTTTTT
J: TRBJ1-4; size: .; V: TRBV5-4; D: .; CDR3: CASSLRLTNEKLFF; DNA: TGTGCCAGCAGCCTCAGGTTAACTAATGAAAAACTGTTTTTT
J: TRBJ2-3; size: once; V: TRBV4-1; D: TRBD2; CDR3: CASSQEPSGRPDTQYF; DNA: TGCGCCAGCAGCCAAGAGCCAAGCGGGAGACCAGATACGCAGTATTTT
J: TRBJ2-7; size: .; V: TRBV10-3; D: .; CDR3: CATSSVRGEQYF; DNA: TGTGCCACTTCTAGCGTCCGCGGCGAGCAGTACTTC
J: TRBJ2-1; size: .; V: TRBV10-3; D: .; CDR3: CAISRGRGYNEQFF; DNA: TGTGCCATCAGTAGGGGTCGGGGTTACAATGAGCAGTTCTTC
J: TRBJ1-5; size: few; V: TRBV4-3; D: .; CDR3: CASSQEVDQPQHF; DNA: TGCGCCAGCAGCCAAGAGGTAGATCAGCCCCAGCATTTT
J: TRBJ2-1; size: .; V: TRBV4-3; D: .; CDR3: CASSQEALPGQQFF; DNA: TGCGCCAGCAGCCAAGAAGCCCTTCCGGGACAGCAGTTCTTC
J: TRBJ2-1; size: once; V: TRBV4-1; D: .; CDR3: CASSQGTVRRYNEQFF; DNA: TGCGCCAGCAGCCAAGGGACAGTTCGAAGGTACAATGAGCAGTTCTTC
J: TRBJ1-4; size: once; V: TRBV28; D: TRBD1; CDR3: CASRGSGGVEKLFF; DNA: TGTGCCAGCAGGGGATCAGGGGGCGTTGAAAAACTGTTTTTT
J: TRBJ2-1; size: .; V: TRBV11-1; D: .; CDR3: CASSPKVAGDNEQFF; DNA: TGTGCCAGCAGCCCAAAGGTGGCCGGGGACAATGAGCAGTTCTTC
J: TRBJ2-1; size: .; V: TRBV11-2; D: TRBD2; CDR3: CASRQAGLARYNEQFF; DNA: TGTGCCAGCAGGCAAGCGGGACTAGCGCGGTACAATGAGCAGTTCTTC
J: TRBJ2-3; size: few; V: TRBV5-1; D: .; CDR3: CASSAGSTDTQYF; DNA: TGCGCCAGCAGCGCCGGGAGCACAGATACGCAGTATTTT
J: TRBJ1-6; size: few; V: TRBV5-4; D: .; CDR3: CASSLGHNSPLHF; DNA: TGTGCCAGCAGCTTAGGTCATAATTCACCCCTCCACTTT
J: TRBJ2-7; size: .; V: TRBV2; D: TRBD1; CDR3: CATGTGMHEQYF; DNA: TGTGCCACCGGGACAGGGATGCACGAGCAGTACTTC
J: TRBJ2-7; size: .; V: TRBV6-2/TRBV6-3; D: .; CDR3: CANSYSGQGQQYF; DNA: TGTGCCAACAGTTACTCCGGGCAAGGGCAGCAGTACTTC
J: TRBJ2-7; size: .; V: TRBV5-6; D: .; CDR3: CASSPRLAYEQYF; DNA: TGTGCCAGCAGCCCCCGACTAGCCTACGAGCAGTACTTC